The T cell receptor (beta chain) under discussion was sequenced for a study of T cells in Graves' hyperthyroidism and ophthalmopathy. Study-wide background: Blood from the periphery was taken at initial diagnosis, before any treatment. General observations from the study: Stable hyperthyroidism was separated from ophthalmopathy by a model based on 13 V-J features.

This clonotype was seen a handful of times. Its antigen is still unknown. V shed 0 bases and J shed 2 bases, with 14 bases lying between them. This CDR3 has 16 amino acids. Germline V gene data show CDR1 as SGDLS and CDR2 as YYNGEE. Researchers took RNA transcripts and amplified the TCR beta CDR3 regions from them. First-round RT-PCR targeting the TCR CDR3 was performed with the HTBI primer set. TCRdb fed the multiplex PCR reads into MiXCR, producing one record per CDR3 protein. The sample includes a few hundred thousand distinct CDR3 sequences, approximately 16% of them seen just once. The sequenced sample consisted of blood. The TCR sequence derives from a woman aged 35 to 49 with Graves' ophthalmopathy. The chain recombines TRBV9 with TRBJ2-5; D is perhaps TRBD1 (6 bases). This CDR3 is CASSVEGGAGQETQYF. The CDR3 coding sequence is TGTGCCAGCAGCGTAGAAGGGGGTGCTGGTCAAGAGACCCAGTACTTC.